The rows below give T cell receptor beta chains drawn from one sample of a study of blood T cell repertoires in COVID-19. Assay used: immunoSEQ multiplex PCR; TCRdb lists only in-frame clones, some missing. The sample holds 150,000 to 160,000 clones, about 88% seen once. Sequenced: peripheral blood. These receptors were taken from a woman in her sixties or seventies with acute or convalescent COVID-19. Both conserved end residues are part of each CDR3. A D gene is named only where the DNA matches it firmly. Some rows have no size entry. The others give once, few or many, or a class for an expanded clone.

size: -
J: TRBJ2-1
V: TRBV7-6
D: TRBD2
DNA: TGTGCCAGCAGCTTAGACACTAGCGGAAAGCAGTTCTTC
CDR3: CASSLDTSGKQFF

size: -
J: TRBJ2-5
V: TRBV11-2
D: -
DNA: TGTGCCAGCAGCAGCCGGGAGACCCAGTACTTC
CDR3: CASSSRETQYF

size: -
J: TRBJ1-5
V: TRBV2
D: TRBD1
DNA: TGTGCCAGCAGCCCTAGGACAGGGGACTCCAATCAGCCCCAGCATTTT
CDR3: CASSPRTGDSNQPQHF

size: -
J: TRBJ1-2
V: TRBV4-1
D: TRBD1
DNA: TGCGCCAGCAGCCCTATCTACCGGGACAGGGCCCTAGCTAACTATGGCTACACCTTC
CDR3: CASSPIYRDRALANYGYTF

size: -
J: TRBJ2-1
V: TRBV5-1
D: -
DNA: TGCGCCAGCAGCTTGGTCGGGGACTCCTACAATGAGCAGTTCTTC
CDR3: CASSLVGDSYNEQFF

size: -
J: TRBJ1-5
V: TRBV18
D: TRBD1
DNA: TGTGCCAGCTCACTACAGGGGGCGGATCAGCCCCAGCATTTT
CDR3: CASSLQGADQPQHF

size: -
J: TRBJ1-4
V: TRBV6-5
D: TRBD1
DNA: TGTGCCAGCAGTTTAACAGGGGGGACTAATGAAAAACTGTTTTTT
CDR3: CASSLTGGTNEKLFF

size: -
J: TRBJ2-3
V: TRBV7-2
D: -
DNA: TGTGCCAGCAGCTCCCCAGGGTATACGCAGTATTTT
CDR3: CASSSPGYTQYF

size: -
J: TRBJ2-5
V: TRBV5-5
D: -
DNA: TGTGCCAGCAGCAATACTCAAGAGACCCAGTACTTC
CDR3: CASSNTQETQYF

size: -
J: TRBJ2-1
V: TRBV19
D: TRBD1
DNA: TGTGCCAGTAGCAGGACAGGGAGGAATGAGCAGTTCTTC
CDR3: CASSRTGRNEQFF

size: -
J: TRBJ2-7
V: TRBV9
D: -
DNA: TGTGCCAGCAGCCCGGGTGCAACACCAACCTACGAGCAGTACTTC
CDR3: CASSPGATPTYEQYF

size: -
J: TRBJ2-5
V: TRBV27
D: TRBD2
DNA: TGTGCCAGCGGGCCTTGGGGGGGAGTAGGAGAGACCCAGTACTTC
CDR3: CASGPWGGVGETQYF

size: once
J: TRBJ1-6
V: TRBV6-6
D: TRBD1
DNA: TGTGCCAGCAGTGACGGACAGGGACGGTCACCCCTCCACTTT
CDR3: CASSDGQGRSPLHF

size: -
J: TRBJ1-1
V: TRBV30
D: -
DNA: TGTGCCTGGAGTCCTTTGGGGGGAGCGAACACTGAAGCTTTCTTT
CDR3: CAWSPLGGANTEAFF

size: -
J: TRBJ2-3
V: TRBV27
D: -
DNA: TGTGCCAGCCGCCAGGGAATGTTTCGCACAGATACGCAGTATTTT
CDR3: CASRQGMFRTDTQYF

size: -
J: TRBJ1-6
V: TRBV7-9
D: TRBD1
DNA: TGTGCCAGCAGCCGGACCGGGACAGGGGGCGGCTCCTATAATTCACCCCTCCACTTT
CDR3: CASSRTGTGGGSYNSPLHF

size: -
J: TRBJ2-1
V: TRBV7-3
D: TRBD2
DNA: TGTGCCAGCAGCTCCATGGGCGGGGGTGACCAAGAGCAGTTCTTC
CDR3: CASSSMGGGDQEQFF

size: -
J: TRBJ2-1
V: TRBV3-1/TRBV3-2
D: TRBD2
DNA: TGTGCCAGCAGCCAAAGGCTAGCGGGAAACAATGAGCAGTTCTTC
CDR3: CASSQRLAGNNEQFF

size: -
J: TRBJ2-1
V: TRBV12-3/TRBV12-4
D: -
DNA: TGTGCCAGCAGAGACAACTACAATGAGCAGTTCTTC
CDR3: CASRDNYNEQFF

size: -
J: TRBJ1-2
V: TRBV12-3/TRBV12-4
D: TRBD1
DNA: TGTGCCAGCGCCCTACCAGGGGGATATGGCTACACCTTC
CDR3: CASALPGGYGYTF

size: once
J: TRBJ2-6
V: TRBV27
D: -
DNA: TGTGCCAGCAGTCCTCAGGTGACTGGGGCCAACGTCCTGACTTTC
CDR3: CASSPQVTGANVLTF

size: once
J: TRBJ1-2
V: TRBV15
D: TRBD1
DNA: TGTGCCACCAGCAGAGAGGGACAGGCGGACTATGGCTACACCTTC
CDR3: CATSREGQADYGYTF

size: -
J: TRBJ2-5
V: TRBV5-1
D: TRBD2
DNA: TGCGCCAGCAGCTCCGGAGCGGGGGAACAAGAGACCCAGTACTTC
CDR3: CASSSGAGEQETQYF

size: -
J: TRBJ1-3
V: TRBV19
D: TRBD1
DNA: TGTGCCAGTAGTATACCGGGACAGGCCTATACCCCTCTGGACAACACCATATATTTT
CDR3: CASSIPGQAYTPLDNTIYF

size: once
J: TRBJ2-2
V: TRBV25-1
D: -
DNA: TGTGCCAGCAGTGCGACTAGACTCTACACCGGGGAGCTGTTTTTT
CDR3: CASSATRLYTGELFF

size: -
J: TRBJ1-5
V: TRBV7-8
D: -
DNA: TGTGCCAGCAGCCCGCTTGGGCAGGGCTGGGATCAGCCCCAGCATTTT
CDR3: CASSPLGQGWDQPQHF

size: -
J: TRBJ2-2
V: TRBV11-3
D: -
DNA: TGTGCCAGCAGCCCTGAGGGTGCCGGGGAGCTGTTTTTT
CDR3: CASSPEGAGELFF

size: -
J: TRBJ2-1
V: TRBV28
D: TRBD2
DNA: TGTGCCAGCAGTTTTCACGGGGGGGCCCTGTACAATGAGCAGTTCTTC
CDR3: CASSFHGGALYNEQFF

size: -
J: TRBJ1-1
V: TRBV6-5
D: -
DNA: TGTGCCAGCAGTTCCCGGGTAGGGAACACTGAAGCTTTCTTT
CDR3: CASSSRVGNTEAFF

size: -
J: TRBJ1-1
V: TRBV7-9
D: -
DNA: TGTGCCAGCAGCCGGGATTGGAGTGAAGCTTTCTTT
CDR3: CASSRDWSEAFF

size: -
J: TRBJ2-3
V: TRBV7-2
D: TRBD2
DNA: TGTGCCAGCAGTTGGACTAGCGGGGGGGGAGATACGCAGTATTTT
CDR3: CASSWTSGGGDTQYF

size: -
J: TRBJ2-3
V: TRBV7-2
D: TRBD2
DNA: TGTGCCAGCAGCTCTCCGGGGGGGCCCACAGATACGCAGTATTTT
CDR3: CASSSPGGPTDTQYF

size: -
J: TRBJ1-1
V: TRBV5-1
D: TRBD1
DNA: TGCGCCAGCAGCTGGGGGGACAGGAACACTGAAGCTTTCTTT
CDR3: CASSWGDRNTEAFF

size: -
J: TRBJ1-2
V: TRBV2
D: -
DNA: TGTGCCAGCAGTGCAGGACAGAACTATGGCTACACCTTC
CDR3: CASSAGQNYGYTF

size: -
J: TRBJ2-1
V: TRBV5-6
D: -
DNA: TGTGCCAGCACCTTAGCGGATGGGCTAACCTCCTACAATGAGCAGTTCTTC
CDR3: CASTLADGLTSYNEQFF

size: few
J: TRBJ1-4
V: TRBV19
D: -
DNA: TGTGCCAGTAATTCCGGGACATTAGGGGAAAAACTGTTTTTT
CDR3: CASNSGTLGEKLFF

size: -
J: TRBJ2-3
V: TRBV7-9
D: -
DNA: TGTGCCAGCAGTTCGGGCGGGCATAGCACAGATACGCAGTATTTT
CDR3: CASSSGGHSTDTQYF

size: once
J: TRBJ1-2
V: TRBV4-1
D: -
DNA: TGCGCCAGCAGCCAAGATCCCAACACTAACTATGGCTACACCTTC
CDR3: CASSQDPNTNYGYTF

size: -
J: TRBJ2-5
V: TRBV28
D: TRBD2
DNA: TGTGCCAGCAGTTATGATCGAGGACTAGCGGGGTTCCAAGAGACCCAGTACTTC
CDR3: CASSYDRGLAGFQETQYF

size: -
J: TRBJ2-2
V: TRBV10-2
D: -
DNA: TGCGCCAGCAGGAGATTGGTGCAGGCGAACACCGGGGAGCTGTTTTTT
CDR3: CASRRLVQANTGELFF

size: -
J: TRBJ1-1
V: TRBV20-1
D: -
DNA: TGCAGTGCTAGTAACGGGAACACTGAAGCTTTCTTT
CDR3: CSASNGNTEAFF

size: -
J: TRBJ1-5
V: TRBV28
D: -
DNA: TGTGCCAGCAGTTTATGGACTGGAAATCAGCCCCAGCATTTT
CDR3: CASSLWTGNQPQHF

size: -
J: TRBJ2-5
V: TRBV28
D: -
DNA: TGTGCCAGCAGTTTTCCCCCGTTTGAGACCCAGTACTTC
CDR3: CASSFPPFETQYF

size: -
J: TRBJ1-6
V: TRBV2
D: -
DNA: TGTGCCAGCAGTGAAAGCAGGGGCGGTTCACCCCTCCACTTT
CDR3: CASSESRGGSPLHF

size: -
J: TRBJ1-2
V: TRBV18
D: TRBD1
DNA: TGTGCCAGCTCCCGGATGGACAGGGAGAGACGTGGCTACACCTTC
CDR3: CASSRMDRERRGYTF

size: -
J: TRBJ2-5
V: TRBV7-3
D: TRBD1
DNA: TGTGCCAGCAGCTTACAACCGGGACAGGGGGGAGAGACCCAGTACTTC
CDR3: CASSLQPGQGGETQYF

size: -
J: TRBJ1-4
V: TRBV6-5
D: TRBD1
DNA: TGTGCCAGCAGTCAGGACAGGATATTTAATGAAAAACTGTTTTTT
CDR3: CASSQDRIFNEKLFF

size: -
J: TRBJ1-5
V: TRBV5-5
D: -
DNA: TGTGCCAGCAGCTTGTACCAGGGTGAAGGACAGCCCCAGCATTTT
CDR3: CASSLYQGEGQPQHF